The clone carrying this T cell receptor (beta chain) was detected a few times. Its specificity is not known. The data derive from a study of beta chain features in type 1 diabetes. Notes on the study in general: Researchers caution that PCR might favor shorter templates, equally among patients and controls.

From germline, CDR1 is MNHNS and CDR2 SASEGT. The CDR3 is made up of 16 amino acids. V lost 2 bases and J lost 2; bases outside the gene matches: 6. Expressed TCRB transcripts were sequenced after all isolated RNA was converted to cDNA. Around 3.5 million reads on average were seen across naive, central memory and regulatory T cell samples. Sequencing was performed with immunoSEQ multiplex PCR; in TCRdb, only in-frame clones are kept and a portion is missing. The table lists fewer than 250,000 clones, around 9.6% of them singletons. Blood was drawn once from each donor into heparinised tubes. The draws averaged roughly 120 mL. Purities in excess of 98% were seen in all sorted populations.

The TCR sequence derives from a woman aged 18-30 years in good health. The sequenced material came from naive CD4+ T cells from blood. The J gene is TRBJ2-3, the V gene TRBV6-1, with TRBD2 matching over 8 bases. CDR3 nucleotides: TGTGCCAGCAGTGAACCAGGTAGCGGGAACACAGATACGCAGTATTTT. Translating it yields CASSEPGSGNTDTQYF.